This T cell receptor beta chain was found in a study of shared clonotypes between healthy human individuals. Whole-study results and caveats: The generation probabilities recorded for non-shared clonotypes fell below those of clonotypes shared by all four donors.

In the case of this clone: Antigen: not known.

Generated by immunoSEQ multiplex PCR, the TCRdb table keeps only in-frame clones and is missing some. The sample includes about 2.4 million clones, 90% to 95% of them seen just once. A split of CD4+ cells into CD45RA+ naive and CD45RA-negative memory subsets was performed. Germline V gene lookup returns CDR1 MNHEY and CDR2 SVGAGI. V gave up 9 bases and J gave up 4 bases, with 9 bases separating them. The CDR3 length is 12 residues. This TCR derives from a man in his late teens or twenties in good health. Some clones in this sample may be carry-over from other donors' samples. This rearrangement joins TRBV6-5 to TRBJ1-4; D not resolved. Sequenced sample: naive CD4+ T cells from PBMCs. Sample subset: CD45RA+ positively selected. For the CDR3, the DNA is TGTGCCAGTCGGAGGTTTAATGAAAAACTGTTTTTT. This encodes CASRRFNEKLFF.